The rows below give T cell receptor beta chains drawn from one sample of a study of blood T cell repertoires in COVID-19. Sequencing was performed with immunoSEQ multiplex PCR; in TCRdb, only in-frame clones are kept and a portion is missing. The sample holds about 270,000 clones, 75% to 90% seen once. The specimen was PBMCs or T cells enriched from blood (not recorded which). These receptors came from a young woman who had recovered from COVID-19. CDR3s include the opening cysteine and the closing phenylalanine or tryptophan. D genes are given only for firm matches. Expanded clones get a size class; other rows say once, few or many, or leave the size out.

v_call,d_call,j_call,clone_size,cdr3_aa,cdr3_nt
TRBV7-2,-,TRBJ1-6,-,CASSTTGMGTYNSPLHF,TGTGCCAGCAGCACCACAGGGATGGGAACCTATAATTCACCCCTCCACTTT
TRBV3-1/TRBV3-2,TRBD1,TRBJ1-2,-,CASSLGQNYGYTF,TGTGCCAGCAGCCTGGGACAGAACTATGGCTACACCTTC
TRBV5-1,-,TRBJ1-3,-,CASSPGGVNSGNTIYF,TGCGCCAGCAGCCCCGGGGGGGTTAACTCTGGAAACACCATATATTTT
TRBV19,-,TRBJ2-7,-,CASSRGREQYF,TGTGCCAGTAGCAGGGGACGCGAGCAGTACTTC
TRBV28,TRBD1,TRBJ1-4,-,CASSLPGQNEKLFF,TGTGCCAGCAGTCTTCCGGGACAGAATGAAAAACTGTTTTTT
TRBV3-1/TRBV3-2,-,TRBJ2-1,-,CASSQVGPGQGSPSSYNEQFF,TGTGCCAGCAGCCAAGTAGGCCCGGGCCAGGGGTCCCCTAGCTCCTACAATGAGCAGTTCTTC
TRBV4-1,-,TRBJ1-1,-,CASSQERAAFTEAFF,TGCGCCAGCAGCCAAGAGCGGGCAGCCTTCACTGAAGCTTTCTTT
TRBV9,TRBD1,TRBJ1-2,-,CASSALTGGGRYYGYTF,TGTGCCAGCAGCGCCCTGACAGGGGGCGGCAGGTACTATGGCTACACCTTC
TRBV3-1/TRBV3-2,-,TRBJ2-7,-,CASSHWRRTYEQYF,TGTGCCAGCAGCCACTGGCGGCGAACCTACGAGCAGTACTTC
TRBV7-2,TRBD1,TRBJ1-5,-,CASSTTGVRQPQHF,TGTGCCAGCAGCACTACAGGGGTACGGCAGCCCCAGCATTTT
TRBV6-4,TRBD1,TRBJ2-2,few,CASSDEGANTGELFF,TGTGCCAGCAGTGACGAGGGGGCGAATACCGGGGAGCTGTTTTTT
TRBV29-1,-,TRBJ1-1,once,CSAVGDMAEAFF,TGCAGTGCCGTCGGGGACATGGCTGAAGCTTTCTTT
TRBV4-1,-,TRBJ2-7,-,CASSQDGTGLVDEQYF,TGCGCCAGCAGCCAAGATGGGACAGGACTAGTCGACGAGCAGTACTTC
TRBV3-1/TRBV3-2,TRBD1,TRBJ2-7,-,CASSRGQVKSESSYEQYF,TGTGCCAGCAGCCGGGGACAGGTGAAGAGCGAAAGCTCCTACGAGCAGTACTTC
TRBV11-2,TRBD1,TRBJ1-2,-,CATHRGGIEEGYTF,TGTGCCACCCACAGGGGGGGGATCGAGGAAGGCTACACCTTC
TRBV27,TRBD2,TRBJ2-1,-,CASSPPGLAGENEQFF,TGTGCCAGCAGCCCACCGGGACTAGCGGGGGAGAATGAGCAGTTCTTC
TRBV7-8,-,TRBJ2-3,-,CASSPSGGDTQYF,TGTGCCAGCAGCCCCTCCGGGGGAGATACGCAGTATTTT
TRBV7-2,TRBD1,TRBJ2-7,-,CASSSDRGPYEQYF,TGTGCCAGCAGCTCAGACAGGGGGCCCTACGAGCAGTACTTC
TRBV3-1/TRBV3-2,-,TRBJ1-5,-,CASSPGDHSNQPQHF,TGTGCCAGCAGCCCGGGGGACCATAGCAATCAGCCCCAGCATTTT
TRBV10-3,-,TRBJ2-7,-,CAISDPARKSSYEQYF,TGTGCCATCAGTGACCCCGCGCGGAAGAGCTCCTACGAGCAGTACTTC
TRBV12-3/TRBV12-4,TRBD2,TRBJ2-7,-,CASSSGGGYEQYF,TGTGCCAGCAGCTCTGGGGGGGGCTACGAGCAGTACTTC
TRBV6-5,TRBD1,TRBJ1-1,-,CASSYSGTGMISEAFF,TGTGCCAGCAGTTACTCGGGGACAGGGATGATCTCTGAAGCTTTCTTT
TRBV3-1/TRBV3-2,-,TRBJ2-3,-,CASSQARADTQYF,TGTGCCAGCAGCCAAGCGAGGGCAGATACGCAGTATTTT
TRBV5-4,TRBD1,TRBJ1-1,-,CASGQGETEAFF,TGTGCCAGCGGACAGGGCGAGACTGAAGCTTTCTTT
TRBV5-1,-,TRBJ2-2,-,CASSLGTLNTGELFF,TGCGCCAGCAGCTTGGGGACATTGAACACCGGGGAGCTGTTTTTT
TRBV7-6,-,TRBJ1-2,-,CASSLGARRFAYGYTF,TGTGCCAGCAGCTTAGGGGCCAGGAGGTTTGCCTATGGCTACACCTTC
TRBV14,-,TRBJ1-4,-,CASSLRGVNEKLFF,TGTGCCAGCAGCCTGCGCGGGGTTAATGAAAAACTGTTTTTT
TRBV9,TRBD1,TRBJ1-6,-,CASSRRTGDNSPLHF,TGTGCCAGCAGCCGCCGGACAGGCGATAATTCACCCCTCCACTTT
TRBV5-1,-,TRBJ1-2,-,CASSLGGRSHYGYTF,TGCGCCAGCAGCTTGGGGGGCAGGAGCCACTATGGCTACACCTTC
TRBV7-9,-,TRBJ2-2,-,CASSLAFGSRPGELFF,TGTGCCAGCAGCTTAGCGTTCGGAAGCAGGCCCGGGGAGCTGTTTTTT
TRBV19,-,TRBJ2-3,-,CASSIGNRITDTQYF,TGTGCCAGTAGTATAGGGAACAGGATCACAGATACGCAGTATTTT
TRBV13,TRBD1,TRBJ1-1,-,CASSQHRGRMNTEAFF,TGTGCCAGCAGTCAACACAGGGGTAGGATGAACACTGAAGCTTTCTTT
TRBV6-5,-,TRBJ2-7,-,CASKYDLVAYEQYF,TGTGCCAGCAAATACGATTTAGTGGCCTACGAGCAGTACTTC
TRBV28,TRBD1,TRBJ2-3,-,CASRGDRGFTDTQYF,TGTGCCAGCAGGGGTGACAGGGGATTCACAGATACGCAGTATTTT
TRBV28,-,TRBJ1-1,-,CASSQGREAFF,TGTGCCAGCAGCCAGGGGCGGGAAGCTTTCTTT
TRBV7-2,TRBD1,TRBJ1-2,-,CASSLDPGQSGYGYTF,TGTGCCAGCAGCTTAGATCCGGGACAGTCTGGTTATGGCTACACCTTC